This TCR beta chain was identified in a study of radiation and T cells in renal cell carcinoma. Findings of the study overall: No pretreatment tumor biopsies were available for baseline clonotypes.

Using immunoSEQ multiplex PCR, the repertoire was profiled, and TCRdb retains in-frame clones only, with some absent. The repertoire includes about 120,000 clones, about four fifths of them detected once, and 4.5% to 7% sits in the top ten. The sample holds one count of this clone. Its antigen is undetermined. Stated time point: blood 2 weeks post-SBRT. The sample's treatment: 15 Gy SBRT to primary tumor, nephrectomy 4 weeks later. The clonotype was recovered from a man aged 45-60 years with renal cell carcinoma. Sequences were derived from blood, sampled from a patient whose treatment included radiotherapy and nephrectomy.

The CDR3 bases are TGCAGCGTTGAATACAGCGGGAGGGCCCATGAGCAGTTCTTC. Amino acids: CSVEYSGRAHEQFF. The chain uses TRBV29-1 and TRBJ2-1; 10 positions match TRBD2. Germline lookup yields CDR1 SQVTM and CDR2 ANQGSEA. J lost 8 bases, V lost 2 bases, and 6 bases had no gene match. CDR3 length: 14 residues.